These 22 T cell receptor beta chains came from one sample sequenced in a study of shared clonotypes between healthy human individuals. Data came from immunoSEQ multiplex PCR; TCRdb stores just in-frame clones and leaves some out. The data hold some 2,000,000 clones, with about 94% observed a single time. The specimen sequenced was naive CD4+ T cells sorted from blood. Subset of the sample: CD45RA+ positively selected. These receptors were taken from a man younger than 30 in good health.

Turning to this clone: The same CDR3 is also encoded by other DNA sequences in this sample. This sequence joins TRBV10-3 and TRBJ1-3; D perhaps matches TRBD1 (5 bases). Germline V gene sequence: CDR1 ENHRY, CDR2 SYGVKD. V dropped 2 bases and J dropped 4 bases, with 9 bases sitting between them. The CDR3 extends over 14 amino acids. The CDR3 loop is CAISELAGGNTIYF. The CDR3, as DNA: TGTGCCATCAGTGAGCTGGCAGGGGGAAACACCATATATTTT.

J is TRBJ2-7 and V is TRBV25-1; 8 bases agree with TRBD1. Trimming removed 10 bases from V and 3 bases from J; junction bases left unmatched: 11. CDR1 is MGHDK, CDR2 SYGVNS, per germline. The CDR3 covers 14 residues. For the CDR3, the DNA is TGTGCCAAGTGGCAGGGGGCACCCCGCTACGAGCAGTACTTC. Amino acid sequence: CAKWQGAPRYEQYF.

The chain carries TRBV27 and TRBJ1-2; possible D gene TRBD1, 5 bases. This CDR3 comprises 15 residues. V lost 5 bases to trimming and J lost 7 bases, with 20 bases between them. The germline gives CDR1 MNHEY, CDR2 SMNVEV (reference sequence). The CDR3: CASSPRGWGTSGYTF. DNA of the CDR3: TGTGCCAGCAGTCCCCGGGGGTGGGGTACAAGTGGCTACACCTTC.

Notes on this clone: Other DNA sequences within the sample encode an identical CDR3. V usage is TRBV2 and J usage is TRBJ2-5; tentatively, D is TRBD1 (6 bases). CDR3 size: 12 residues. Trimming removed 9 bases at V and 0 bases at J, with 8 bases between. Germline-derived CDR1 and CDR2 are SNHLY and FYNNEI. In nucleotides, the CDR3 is TGTGCCAGTCGGACAGACCAAGAGACCCAGTACTTC. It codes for CASRTDQETQYF.

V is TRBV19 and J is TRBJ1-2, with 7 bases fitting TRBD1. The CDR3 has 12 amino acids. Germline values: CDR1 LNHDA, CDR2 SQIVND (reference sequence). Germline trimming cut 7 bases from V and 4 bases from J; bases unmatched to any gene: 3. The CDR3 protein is CASMGQTYGYTF. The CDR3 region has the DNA TGTGCCAGTATGGGACAGACCTATGGCTACACCTTC.

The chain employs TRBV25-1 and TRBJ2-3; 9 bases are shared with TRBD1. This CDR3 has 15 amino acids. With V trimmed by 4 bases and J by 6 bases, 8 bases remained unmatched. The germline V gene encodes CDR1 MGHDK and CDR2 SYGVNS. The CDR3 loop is CASSGGTGSPDTQYF. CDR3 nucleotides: TGTGCCAGCAGTGGAGGGACAGGGTCCCCCGATACGCAGTATTTT.

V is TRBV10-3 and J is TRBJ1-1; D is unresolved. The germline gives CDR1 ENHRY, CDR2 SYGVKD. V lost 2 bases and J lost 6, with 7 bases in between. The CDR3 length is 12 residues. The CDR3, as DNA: TGTGCCATCAGTGAGGAGAGGGCTGAAGCTTTCTTT. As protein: CAISEERAEAFF.

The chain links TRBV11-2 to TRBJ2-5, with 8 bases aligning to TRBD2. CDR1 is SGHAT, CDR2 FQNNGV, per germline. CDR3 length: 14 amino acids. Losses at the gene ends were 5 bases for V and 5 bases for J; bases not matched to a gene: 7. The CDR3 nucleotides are TGTGCCAGCAGCCCGGGGACTAGTTTGGAGACCCAGTACTTC. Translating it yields CASSPGTSLETQYF. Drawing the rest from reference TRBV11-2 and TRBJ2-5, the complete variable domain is EAGVAQSPRYKIIEKRQSVAFWCNPISGHATLYWYQQILGQGPKLLIQFQNNGVVDDSQLPKDRFSAERLKGVDSTLKIQPAKLEDSAVYLCASSPGTSLETQYFGPGTRLLVL.

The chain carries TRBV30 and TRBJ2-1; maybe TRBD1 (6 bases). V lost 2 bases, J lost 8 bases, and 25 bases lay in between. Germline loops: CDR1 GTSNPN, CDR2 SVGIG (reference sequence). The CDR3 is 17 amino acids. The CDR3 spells CAWSSMGAGRSTDEQFF. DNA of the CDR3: TGTGCCTGGAGTTCTATGGGGGCAGGGAGAAGTACAGATGAGCAGTTCTTC.

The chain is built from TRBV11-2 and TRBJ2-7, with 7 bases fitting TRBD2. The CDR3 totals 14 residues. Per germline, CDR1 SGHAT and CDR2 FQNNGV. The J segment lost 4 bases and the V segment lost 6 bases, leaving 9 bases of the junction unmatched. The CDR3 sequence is CASSLSPGGYEQYF. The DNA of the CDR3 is TGTGCCAGCAGTCTGAGTCCGGGGGGATACGAGCAGTACTTC.

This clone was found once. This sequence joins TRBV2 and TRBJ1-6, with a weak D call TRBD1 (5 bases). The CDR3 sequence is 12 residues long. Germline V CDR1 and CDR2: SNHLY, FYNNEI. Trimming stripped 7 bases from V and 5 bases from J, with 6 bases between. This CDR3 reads CASKGDNSPLHF. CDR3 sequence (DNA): TGTGCCAGCAAAGGGGATAATTCACCCCTCCACTTT.

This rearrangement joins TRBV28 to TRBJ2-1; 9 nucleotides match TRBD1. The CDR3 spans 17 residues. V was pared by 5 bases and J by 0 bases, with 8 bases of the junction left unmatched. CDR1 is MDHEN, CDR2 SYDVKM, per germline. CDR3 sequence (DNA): TGTGCCAGCAGTGCCGACAGGGGGTACAGCTCCTACAATGAGCAGTTCTTC. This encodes CASSADRGYSSYNEQFF.

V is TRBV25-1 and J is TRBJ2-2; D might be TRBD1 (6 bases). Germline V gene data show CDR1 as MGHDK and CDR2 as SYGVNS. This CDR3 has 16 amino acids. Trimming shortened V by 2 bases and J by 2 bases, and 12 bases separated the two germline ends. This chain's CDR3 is CASSERGTPNTGELFF. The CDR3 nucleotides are TGTGCCAGCAGTGAAAGGGGGACACCAAACACCGGGGAGCTGTTTTTT.

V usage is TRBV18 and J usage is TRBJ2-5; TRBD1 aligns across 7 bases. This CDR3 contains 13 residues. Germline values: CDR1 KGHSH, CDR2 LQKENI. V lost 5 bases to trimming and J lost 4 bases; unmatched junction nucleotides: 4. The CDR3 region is CASSTGTVETQYF. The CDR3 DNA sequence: TGTGCCAGCTCAACTGGGACAGTAGAGACCCAGTACTTC.

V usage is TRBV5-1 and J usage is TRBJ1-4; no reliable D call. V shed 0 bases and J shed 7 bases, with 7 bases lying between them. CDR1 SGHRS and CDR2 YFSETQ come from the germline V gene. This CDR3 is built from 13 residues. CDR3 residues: CASSLEGIEKLFF. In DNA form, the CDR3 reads TGCGCCAGCAGCTTGGAGGGCATTGAAAAACTGTTTTTT.

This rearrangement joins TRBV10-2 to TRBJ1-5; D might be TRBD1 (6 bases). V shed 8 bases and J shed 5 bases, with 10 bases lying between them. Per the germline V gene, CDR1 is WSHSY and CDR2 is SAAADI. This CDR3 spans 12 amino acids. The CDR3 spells CASADSDQPQHF. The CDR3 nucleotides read TGCGCCAGCGCGGACAGCGATCAGCCCCAGCATTTT.

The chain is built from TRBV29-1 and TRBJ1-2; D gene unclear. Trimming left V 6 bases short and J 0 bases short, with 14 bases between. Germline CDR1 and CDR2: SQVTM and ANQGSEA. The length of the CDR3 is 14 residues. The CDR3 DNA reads TGCAGCGTAGTCCTAAGAGGATCTAACTATGGCTACACCTTC. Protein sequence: CSVVLRGSNYGYTF.

The CDR3 nucleotides read TGTGCCAGCGCCCTAGCGGGGGCCTCTAGAGTCGTCACCGGGGAGCTGTTTTTT. This gives the protein CASALAGASRVVTGELFF. The chain employs TRBV27 and TRBJ2-2; TRBD2 matches 10 bases. V lost 8 bases to trimming and J lost 4 bases; unmatched junction nucleotides: 16. Germline-derived CDR1 and CDR2 are MNHEY and SMNVEV (reference sequence). This CDR3 comprises 18 residues.

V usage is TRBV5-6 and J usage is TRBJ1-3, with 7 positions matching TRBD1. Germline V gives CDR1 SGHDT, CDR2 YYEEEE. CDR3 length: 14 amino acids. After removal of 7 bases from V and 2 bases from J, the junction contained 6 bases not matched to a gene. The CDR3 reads CASSYQGAGNTIYF. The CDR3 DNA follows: TGTGCCAGCTCGTACCAGGGGGCTGGAAACACCATATATTTT.

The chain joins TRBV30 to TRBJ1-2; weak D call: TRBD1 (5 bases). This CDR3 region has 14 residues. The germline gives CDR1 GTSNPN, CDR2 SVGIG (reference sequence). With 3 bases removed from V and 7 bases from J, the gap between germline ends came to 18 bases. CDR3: CAWSAYLRDFGYTF. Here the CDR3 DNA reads TGTGCCTGGAGCGCCTATCTGAGGGACTTTGGCTACACCTTC.

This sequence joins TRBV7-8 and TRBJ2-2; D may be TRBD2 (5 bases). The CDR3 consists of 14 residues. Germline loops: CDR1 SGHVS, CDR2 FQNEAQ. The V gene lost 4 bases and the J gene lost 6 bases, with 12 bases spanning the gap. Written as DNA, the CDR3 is TGTGCCAGCAGCTCTCCTAGCCTCGCCGGGGAGCTGTTTTTT. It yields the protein CASSSPSLAGELFF.

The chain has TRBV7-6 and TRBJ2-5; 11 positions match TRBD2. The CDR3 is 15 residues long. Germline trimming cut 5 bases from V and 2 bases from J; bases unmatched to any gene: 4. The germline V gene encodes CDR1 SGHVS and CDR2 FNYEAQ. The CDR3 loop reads CASSELAGAQETQYF. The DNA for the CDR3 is TGTGCCAGCAGCGAACTAGCGGGGGCACAAGAGACCCAGTACTTC.